This T cell receptor beta chain was captured by sequencing in a study of shared clonotypes between healthy human individuals. General observations from the study: In this cohort, only blood was sampled, and tissue repertoires likely differ. It was anticipated that sequencing depth would influence how many clonotypes donors shared.

Splitting of each subset's genomic DNA was done evenly across several immunoSEQ plates. Assay: immunoSEQ multiplex PCR; the TCRdb copy retains only in-frame clones and omits some. The repertoire holds 850,000 to 1,200,000 clones, with around 76% as singletons. Germline loops: CDR1 GTSNPN, CDR2 SVGIG (reference sequence). The germline V and J ends were trimmed by 3 bases and 5 bases, with 8 bases remaining between them. This CDR3 is built from 11 residues. Of note for this clone: Antigen unknown.

The study separated CD4+ cells into CD45RA+ naive and CD45RA-negative memory subsets. The clonotype comes from a man aged 18 to 29 in good health. The chain employs TRBV30 and TRBJ2-7; the D is unclear. Input material: memory CD4+ T cells sorted from blood. This sample's subset: CD45RA-negative fraction. The CDR3 DNA is TGTGCCTGGAGGGGTCACGACGAGCAGTACTTC. Amino acids: CAWRGHDEQYF.